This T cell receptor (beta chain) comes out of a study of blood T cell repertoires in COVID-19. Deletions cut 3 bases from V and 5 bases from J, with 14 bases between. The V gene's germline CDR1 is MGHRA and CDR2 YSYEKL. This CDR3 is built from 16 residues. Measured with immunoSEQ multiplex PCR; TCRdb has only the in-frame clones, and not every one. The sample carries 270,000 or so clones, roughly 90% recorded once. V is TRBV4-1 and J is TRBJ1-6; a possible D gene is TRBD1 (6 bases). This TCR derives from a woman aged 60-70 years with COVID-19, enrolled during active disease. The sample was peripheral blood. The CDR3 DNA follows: TGCGCCAGCAGCCACCTTGGGGGGGGCCATAATTCACCCCTCCACTTT. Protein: CASSHLGGGHNSPLHF.